The rows below give T cell receptor beta chains drawn from one sample of a study of siplizumab effects on memory and regulatory T cells. Some clones are missing from TCRdb's copy, which holds only in-frame ones; the method was immunoSEQ multiplex PCR. The data show around 100,000 clones, 75% to 95% seen once. The sequenced sample was CD4+ T cells sorted from blood. The receptors here all came from a human donor in good health. Both conserved end residues are part of each CDR3. D genes are given only for firm matches. The size of a clone is reported for some rows only, either as once, few or many, or as a class for expanded clones.

>TRBD1|TRBJ2-1|TRBV29-1|-
CSYLQGAKQFF
TGCAGCTATTTGCAGGGGGCTAAGCAGTTCTTC
>-|TRBJ2-1|TRBV5-1|-
CASSFLQAYNEQFF
TGCGCCAGCAGCTTTTTACAGGCTTACAATGAGCAGTTCTTC
>TRBD1|TRBJ2-3|TRBV19|-
CASSPTHRGDTQYF
TGTGCCAGTAGTCCCACCCACAGGGGAGATACGCAGTATTTT
>TRBD1|TRBJ2-7|TRBV5-5|-
CASSLGQASSYEQYF
TGTGCCAGCAGTCTTGGACAGGCCAGCTCCTACGAGCAGTACTTC
>-|TRBJ2-2|TRBV27|-
CASSLEGPNTGELFF
TGTGCCAGCAGTTTAGAGGGGCCGAACACCGGGGAGCTGTTTTTT
>TRBD2|TRBJ2-4|TRBV5-5|once
CASSLSSGGLQNIQYF
TGTGCCAGCAGCTTGTCTAGCGGGGGACTACAAAACATTCAGTACTTC
>-|TRBJ2-3|TRBV12-5|-
CASGLRDTQYF
TGTGCTAGTGGTTTAAGGGATACGCAGTATTTT
>TRBD2|TRBJ2-1|TRBV4-2|-
CASSPDTSGGGNEQFF
TGTGCCAGCAGCCCCGATACTAGCGGGGGGGGGAATGAGCAGTTCTTC
>TRBD2|TRBJ2-5|TRBV4-1|once
CASTTSGGVFETQYF
TGCGCCAGCACCACTAGCGGGGGGGTGTTCGAGACCCAGTACTTC
>-|TRBJ1-2|TRBV28|-
CASSTLGGWDGYTF
TGTGCCAGCAGTACCCTGGGGGGATGGGATGGCTACACCTTC
>TRBD1|TRBJ1-2|TRBV18|-
CASSPPGGTGLGYTF
TGTGCCAGCTCACCACCGGGCGGGACAGGTCTTGGCTACACCTTC
>-|TRBJ1-5|TRBV7-4|-
CASSLISRGNQPQHF
TGTGCCAGCAGCTTAATCTCCAGGGGCAATCAGCCCCAGCATTTT
>TRBD1|TRBJ1-1|TRBV10-2|-
CASSGQGPEAFF
TGCGCCAGCAGCGGACAGGGCCCTGAAGCTTTCTTT
>TRBD1|TRBJ1-6|TRBV19|-
CASSPLTGGSSPLHF
TGTGCCAGTAGTCCCCTGACAGGGGGTAGTTCACCCCTCCACTTT
>-|TRBJ1-2|TRBV6-5|-
CASSYGQGFYGYTF
TGTGCCAGCAGTTACGGGCAGGGATTCTATGGCTACACCTTC
>-|TRBJ2-5|TRBV10-3|-
CAISESRSETQYF
TGTGCCATCAGCGAATCGAGGTCGGAGACCCAGTACTTC
>-|TRBJ2-7|TRBV12-1|-
CASSSAGTTVYEQYF
TGTGCCAGCAGCTCCGCCGGGACTACGGTCTACGAGCAGTACTTC
>-|TRBJ2-1|TRBV7-3|-
CASSLARHNEQFF
TGTGCCAGCAGCCTCGCCCGACACAATGAGCAGTTCTTC
>-|TRBJ1-4|TRBV10-1|once
CASSPWDPPDGKLFF
TGCGCCAGCAGTCCCTGGGACCCCCCTGATGGAAAACTGTTTTTT
>TRBD1|TRBJ1-6|TRBV23-1|-
CASSQSFQGVFPLHF
TGCGCCAGCAGTCAATCGTTCCAGGGGGTATTCCCCCTCCACTTT
>TRBD2|TRBJ2-2|TRBV5-1|-
CASSRGGLVGTGELFF
TGCGCCAGCAGCCGTGGAGGACTAGTCGGCACCGGGGAGCTGTTTTTT
>TRBD2|TRBJ2-1|TRBV7-3|-
CASSRSGDEQFF
TGTGCCAGCAGCCGGAGCGGGGATGAGCAGTTCTTC
>TRBD1|TRBJ1-5|TRBV2|-
CASEDRGNQPQHF
TGTGCCAGCGAGGACAGGGGAAATCAGCCCCAGCATTTT
>TRBD2|TRBJ2-2|TRBV19|-
CASNRLAGDTGELFF
TGTGCCAGTAACCGGCTAGCGGGAGATACCGGGGAGCTGTTTTTT
>-|TRBJ2-3|TRBV11-2|-
CASSLRRGSTDTQYF
TGTGCCAGCAGCTTACGGCGGGGAAGCACAGATACGCAGTATTTT
>-|TRBJ2-1|TRBV5-6|-
CASSWAVTEYNEQFF
TGTGCCAGCAGCTGGGCCGTGACAGAGTACAATGAGCAGTTCTTC
>-|TRBJ1-1|TRBV4-1|-
CASSQVVRDVGNTEAFF
TGCGCCAGCAGCCAAGTAGTCAGGGATGTGGGGAACACTGAAGCTTTCTTT
>TRBD2|TRBJ2-2|TRBV9|-
CASSVAAGTSTGELFF
TGTGCCAGCAGCGTAGCGGCCGGGACTAGCACCGGGGAGCTGTTTTTT
>-|TRBJ1-1|TRBV20-1|-
CSVNSLEAFF
TGCAGTGTTAACAGCCTTGAAGCTTTCTTT
>-|TRBJ1-2|TRBV2|-
CASSEASRVGGYTF
TGTGCCAGCAGTGAAGCGAGTCGCGTGGGGGGCTACACCTTC
>TRBD1|TRBJ1-2|TRBV14|-
CASSQLSPTGEDGYTF
TGTGCCAGCAGCCAACTTTCTCCGACAGGGGAGGATGGCTACACCTTC
>-|TRBJ2-3|TRBV10-3|once
CAIGPLAGDTQYF
TGTGCCATCGGACCTTTGGCGGGGGATACGCAGTATTTT
>-|TRBJ1-1|TRBV6-1|-
CASSDASRMNTEAFF
TGTGCCAGCAGTGATGCCAGCCGTATGAACACTGAAGCTTTCTTT
>-|TRBJ1-1|TRBV27|-
CASRDNMNTEAFF
TGTGCCAGCAGAGACAACATGAACACTGAAGCTTTCTTT
>TRBD2|TRBJ2-1|TRBV7-3|-
CASSSNPGLASHEQFF
TGTGCCAGCAGCTCTAACCCGGGACTAGCGTCTCATGAGCAGTTCTTC
>TRBD2|TRBJ2-3|TRBV9|-
CASSVAGLAGGQRTDTQYF
TGTGCCAGCAGCGTAGCTGGACTAGCGGGGGGGCAGCGCACAGATACGCAGTATTTT
>TRBD1|TRBJ2-2|TRBV27|-
CASSLKPPTTGGANTGELFF
TGTGCCAGCAGTTTAAAGCCCCCTACGACAGGGGGCGCAAATACCGGGGAGCTGTTTTTT
>TRBD2|TRBJ2-1|TRBV7-3|once
CASSLSGGAGPYNEQFF
TGTGCCAGCAGCTTAAGCGGGGGGGCCGGCCCCTACAATGAGCAGTTCTTC
>TRBD1|TRBJ1-6|TRBV6-6|-
CASRETGKSPLHF
TGTGCCAGCAGAGAGACAGGGAAATCACCCCTCCACTTT
>-|TRBJ1-1|TRBV4-2|few
CASAEGMNTEAFF
TGTGCCAGCGCAGAGGGAATGAACACTGAAGCTTTCTTT
>TRBD1|TRBJ2-1|TRBV6-5|-
CASSDSTGHNEQFF
TGTGCCAGCAGCGACTCGACAGGGCACAATGAGCAGTTCTTC
>-|TRBJ2-1|TRBV21-1|-
CASSKVSRLAGGPGNEQFF
TGTGCCAGCAGCAAAGTGTCCCGACTAGCGGGGGGGCCGGGCAATGAGCAGTTCTTC
>TRBD2|TRBJ2-3|TRBV7-3|once
CASSTRGGTDTQYF
TGTGCCAGCAGCACACGGGGGGGCACAGATACGCAGTATTTT
>TRBD1|TRBJ1-3|TRBV11-2|-
CASSITGTGKGNTIYF
TGTGCCAGCAGCATAACGGGGACAGGGAAAGGAAACACCATATATTTT
>-|TRBJ2-7|TRBV5-4|-
CASTRGPGPYEQYF
TGTGCCAGCACCCGTGGGCCGGGGCCCTACGAGCAGTACTTC
>-|TRBJ2-3|TRBV30|-
CAWSASTGPTDTQYF
TGTGCCTGGAGTGCCAGCACAGGGCCCACAGATACGCAGTATTTT